The 3 T cell receptor beta chains below come from one sample, sequenced in a study of T cell repertoires in cytomegalovirus infection. MiXCR was run by TCRdb on the reads, yielding one entry per CDR3 protein. The table lists some 940,000 distinct CDR3 sequences, around 29% of them singletons. These receptors lack a known antigen. The sequences come from cultured CD8+ T cells from PBMCs, collected from culture after CMV antigen stimulation. The source is a human donor in good health (CMV status not recorded). Some clones in this sample may be carry-over from other donors' samples.

This chain connects TRBV27 to TRBJ1-5, with a possible D match to TRBD1 (5 bases). Trimming removed 5 bases from V and 6 bases from J, with 14 bases in between. Germline V gives CDR1 MNHEY, CDR2 SMNVEV (reference sequence). CDR3 size: 14 residues. CDR3 sequence: CASSPRDGSQPQHF. The CDR3 bases are TGTGCCAGCAGTCCCCGGGACGGCAGTCAGCCCCAGCATTTT.

In this sample, this clonotype turned up a few times. The chain carries TRBV7-3 and TRBJ2-2; TRBD2 agrees at 7 bases. The junction had 10 bases not matched to a gene; V was cut back by 5 bases and J by 1 base. This CDR3 has 17 amino acids. Germline loops: CDR1 SGHTA, CDR2 FQGTGA. CDR3 in DNA: TGTGCCAGCAGCCCGTTTCCACTAGCGAAGAACACCGGGGAGCTGTTTTTT. Its translation: CASSPFPLAKNTGELFF. Drawing the rest from reference TRBV7-3 and TRBJ2-2, the complete variable domain is GAGVSQTPSNKVTEKGKYVELRCDPISGHTALYWYRQSLGQGPEFLIYFQGTGAADDSGLPNDRFFAVRPEGSVSTLKIQRTERGDSAVYLCASSPFPLAKNTGELFFGEGSRLTVL.

This clonotype was seen many times. V gene TRBV7-9 combines with J gene TRBJ1-2; no firm D call. The germline V gene has CDR1 SEHNR and CDR2 FQNEAQ (reference sequence). This CDR3 comprises 18 residues. The ends were cut back, 0 bases at V and 3 bases at J, with 20 bases in the middle. Written as DNA, the CDR3 is TGTGCCAGCAGCTTAGCGCGTAGTTACAAGAGACCATACTATGGCTACACCTTC. Its protein product is CASSLARSYKRPYYGYTF.